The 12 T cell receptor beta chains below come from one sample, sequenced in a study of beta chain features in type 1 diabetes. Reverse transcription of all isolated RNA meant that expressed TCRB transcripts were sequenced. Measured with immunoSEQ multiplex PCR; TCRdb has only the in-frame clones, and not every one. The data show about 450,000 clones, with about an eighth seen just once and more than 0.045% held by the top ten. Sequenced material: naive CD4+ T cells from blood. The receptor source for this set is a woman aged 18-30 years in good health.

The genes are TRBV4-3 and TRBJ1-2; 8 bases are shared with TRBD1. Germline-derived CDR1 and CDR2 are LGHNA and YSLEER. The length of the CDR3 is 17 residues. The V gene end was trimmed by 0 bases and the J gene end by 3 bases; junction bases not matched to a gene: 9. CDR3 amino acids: CASSQDRTGLYDYGYTF. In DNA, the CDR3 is TGCGCCAGCAGCCAAGATCGGACAGGGTTGTATGACTATGGCTACACCTTC.

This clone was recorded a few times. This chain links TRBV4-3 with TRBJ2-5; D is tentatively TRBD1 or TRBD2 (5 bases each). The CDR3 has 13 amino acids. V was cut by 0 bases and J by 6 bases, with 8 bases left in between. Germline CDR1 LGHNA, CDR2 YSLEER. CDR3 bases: TGCGCCAGCAGCCAAGAATGGGGGAAGACCCAGTACTTC. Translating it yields CASSQEWGKTQYF.

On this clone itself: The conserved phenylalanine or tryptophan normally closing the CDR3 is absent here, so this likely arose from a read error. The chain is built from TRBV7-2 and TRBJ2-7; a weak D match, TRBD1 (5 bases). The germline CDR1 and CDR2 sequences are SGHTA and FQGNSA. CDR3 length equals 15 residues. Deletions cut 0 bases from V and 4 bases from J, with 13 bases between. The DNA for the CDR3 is TGTGCCAGCAGCTTAGCCCCAGGGTACTCGTACGAGCAGTACCTC. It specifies CASSLAPGYSYEQYL.

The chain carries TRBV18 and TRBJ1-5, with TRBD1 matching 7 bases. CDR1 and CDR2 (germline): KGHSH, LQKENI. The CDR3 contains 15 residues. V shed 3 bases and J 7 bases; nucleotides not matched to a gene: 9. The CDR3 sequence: CASSPHDRVGQPQHF. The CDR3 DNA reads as TGTGCCAGCTCACCGCATGACAGGGTAGGACAGCCCCAGCATTTT.

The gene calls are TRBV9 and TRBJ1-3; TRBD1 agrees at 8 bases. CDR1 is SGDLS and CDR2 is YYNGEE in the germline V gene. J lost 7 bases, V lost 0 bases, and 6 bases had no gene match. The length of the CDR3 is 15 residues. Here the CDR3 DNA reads TGTGCCAGCAGCGTAGACACCCAGGGGGCCAACACCATATATTTT. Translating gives CASSVDTQGANTIYF.

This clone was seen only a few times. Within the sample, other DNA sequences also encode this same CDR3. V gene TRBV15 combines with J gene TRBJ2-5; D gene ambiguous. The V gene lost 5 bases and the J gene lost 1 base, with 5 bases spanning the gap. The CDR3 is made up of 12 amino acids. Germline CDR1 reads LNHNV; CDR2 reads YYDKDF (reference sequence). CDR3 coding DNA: TGTGCCACCAGCCCGGGCCAAGAGACCCAGTACTTC. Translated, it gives CATSPGQETQYF.

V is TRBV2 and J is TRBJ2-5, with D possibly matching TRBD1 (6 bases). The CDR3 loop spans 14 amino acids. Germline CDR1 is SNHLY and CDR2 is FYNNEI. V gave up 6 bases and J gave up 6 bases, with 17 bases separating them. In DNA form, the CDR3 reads TGTGCCAGCAGCGAAAACCACAGGGCCAAGACCCAGTACTTC. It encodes CASSENHRAKTQYF.

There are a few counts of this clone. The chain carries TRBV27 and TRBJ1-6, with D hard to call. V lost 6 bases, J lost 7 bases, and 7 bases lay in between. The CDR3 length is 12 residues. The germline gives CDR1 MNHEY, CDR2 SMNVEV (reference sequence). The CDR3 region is CASSQINSPLHF. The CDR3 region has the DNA TGTGCCAGCAGCCAGATAAATTCACCCCTCCACTTT.

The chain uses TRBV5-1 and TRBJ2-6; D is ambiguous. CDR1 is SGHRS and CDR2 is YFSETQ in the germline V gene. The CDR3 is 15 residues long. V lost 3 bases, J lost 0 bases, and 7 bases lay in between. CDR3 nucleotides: TGCGCCAGCAGCTCCCAGGCCTCTGGGGCCAACGTCCTGACTTTC. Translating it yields CASSSQASGANVLTF.

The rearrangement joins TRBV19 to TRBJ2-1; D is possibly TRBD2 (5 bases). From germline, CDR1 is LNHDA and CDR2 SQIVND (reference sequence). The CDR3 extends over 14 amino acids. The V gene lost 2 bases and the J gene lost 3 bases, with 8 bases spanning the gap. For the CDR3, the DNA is TGTGCCAGTAGTATAAGCGAGGGCTACAATGAGCAGTTCTTC. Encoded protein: CASSISEGYNEQFF.

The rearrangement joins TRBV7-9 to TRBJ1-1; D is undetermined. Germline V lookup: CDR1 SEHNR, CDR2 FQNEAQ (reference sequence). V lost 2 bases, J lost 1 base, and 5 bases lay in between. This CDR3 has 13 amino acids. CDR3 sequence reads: CASSLSQNTEAFF. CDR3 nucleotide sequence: TGTGCCAGCAGCTTAAGCCAGAACACTGAAGCTTTCTTT.

In nucleotides, the CDR3 is TGTGCCAGCTCGGGACAGGGAGTGAGAGAGACCCAGTACTTC. Amino acids: CASSGQGVRETQYF. This chain uses TRBV2 with TRBJ2-5; 9 bases agree with TRBD1. The CDR3 covers 14 residues. Germline CDR1 is SNHLY and CDR2 is FYNNEI. V shed 8 bases, J shed 4 bases, and the junction held 8 bases outside the gene matches.